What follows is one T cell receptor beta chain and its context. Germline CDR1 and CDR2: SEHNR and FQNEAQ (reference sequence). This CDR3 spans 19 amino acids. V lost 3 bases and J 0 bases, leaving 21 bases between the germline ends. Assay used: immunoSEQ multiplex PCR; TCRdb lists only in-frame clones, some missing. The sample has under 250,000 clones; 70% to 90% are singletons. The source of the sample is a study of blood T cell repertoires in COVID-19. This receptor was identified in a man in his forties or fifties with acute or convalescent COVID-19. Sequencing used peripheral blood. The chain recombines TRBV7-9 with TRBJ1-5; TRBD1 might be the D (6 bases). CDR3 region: CASSLGSSGEGYSNQPQHF. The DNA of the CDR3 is TGTGCCAGCAGCTTGGGTTCGTCAGGGGAGGGATATAGCAATCAGCCCCAGCATTTT.